Below, one T cell receptor (beta chain) is given with its context. Its antigen is not identified. This sample is part of a study of identifying expanded T cells in peripheral blood. Whole-study findings and limits: Two-week clone count variance significantly increased as total template count grew.

Data came from immunoSEQ multiplex PCR; TCRdb stores just in-frame clones and leaves some out. The table records some 54,000 clones, roughly 82% of them present only once. The sequenced sample was blood. The clonotype originates from a person aged 18 to 70 in good health.

The DNA for the CDR3 is TGTGCCAGCAGTGAACGGAGAACCTACGGGACTAATTCACCCCTCCACTTT. As protein: CASSERRTYGTNSPLHF. V and J are TRBV6-1 and TRBJ1-6; D is possibly TRBD1 (5 bases). Trimming cost V 2 bases and J 6 bases, with 17 bases left between them. The CDR3 runs 17 residues. CDR1 is MNHNS and CDR2 is SASEGT in the germline V gene.